These T cell receptor beta chains were read from a single sample in a study of blood T cell repertoires in COVID-19. Clones were read by immunoSEQ multiplex PCR, and TCRdb kept only the in-frame ones, dropping some. The sample contains about 250,000 clones, over 70% of which appear only once. Sequencing was carried out using PBMCs or T cells enriched from blood (not recorded which). The receptors were sampled from a woman in her thirties or forties who had been exposed to COVID-19. Both conserved end residues are part of each CDR3. Fields, in order: J gene, V gene, D gene, clone size, CDR3 DNA, CDR3 protein. The D gene is left open where the match is weak. Clone size, where shown, is once, few, many, or a class for clones that have expanded.

j_gene: TRBJ2-2; v_gene: TRBV6-5; d_gene: TRBD2; abundance: NA; CDR3nt: TGTGCCAGCAGACGACTAGCGAGGGCCACCGGGGAGCTGTTTTTT; CDR3aa: CASRRLARATGELFF
j_gene: TRBJ2-3; v_gene: TRBV9; d_gene: TRBD2; abundance: NA; CDR3nt: TGTGCCAGCAGCGAGCGGGATCTCGATACGCAGTATTTT; CDR3aa: CASSERDLDTQYF
j_gene: TRBJ1-1; v_gene: TRBV7-8; d_gene: NA; abundance: NA; CDR3nt: TGTGCCAGCAGCCGATGGCGGGCAGGGGCAAGAACTAACACTGAAGCTTTCTTT; CDR3aa: CASSRWRAGARTNTEAFF
j_gene: TRBJ2-2; v_gene: TRBV19; d_gene: NA; abundance: NA; CDR3nt: TGTGCCAGTAGTACCTTCAGGGGTTACACCGGGGAGCTGTTTTTT; CDR3aa: CASSTFRGYTGELFF
j_gene: TRBJ1-4; v_gene: TRBV28; d_gene: NA; abundance: NA; CDR3nt: TGTGCCAGCAGTTTATGGACCAGGGGTGGGGAAAAACTGTTTTTT; CDR3aa: CASSLWTRGGEKLFF
j_gene: TRBJ1-2; v_gene: TRBV28; d_gene: NA; abundance: NA; CDR3nt: TGTGCCAGCACTTTTACCAGGGCAGCAGGCTACACCTTC; CDR3aa: CASTFTRAAGYTF
j_gene: TRBJ2-1; v_gene: TRBV20-1; d_gene: TRBD2; abundance: NA; CDR3nt: TGCAGTGCTAGTCTCGCGGGAGGGCCGGGGGAGCAGTTCTTC; CDR3aa: CSASLAGGPGEQFF
j_gene: TRBJ1-6; v_gene: TRBV27; d_gene: NA; abundance: NA; CDR3nt: TGTGCCAGCAGTCCGCTAGTAGGGGCGAGTAATTCACCCCTCCACTTT; CDR3aa: CASSPLVGASNSPLHF
j_gene: TRBJ1-1; v_gene: TRBV5-4; d_gene: NA; abundance: NA; CDR3nt: TGTGCCACCCAACACCCTGGGGCCACTGAAGCTTTCTTT; CDR3aa: CATQHPGATEAFF
j_gene: TRBJ2-1; v_gene: TRBV6-5; d_gene: TRBD2; abundance: NA; CDR3nt: TGTGCCAGCAGTTACGGCGGGGGTAGAAACAATGAGCAGTTCTTC; CDR3aa: CASSYGGGRNNEQFF
j_gene: TRBJ2-3; v_gene: TRBV30; d_gene: NA; abundance: NA; CDR3nt: TGTGCCTGGAACCCCGACAGGTTATTCACAGATACGCAGTATTTT; CDR3aa: CAWNPDRLFTDTQYF
j_gene: TRBJ1-2; v_gene: TRBV19; d_gene: NA; abundance: NA; CDR3nt: TGTGCCAGTAGAGACTTGAACTATGGCTACACCTTC; CDR3aa: CASRDLNYGYTF
j_gene: TRBJ2-1; v_gene: TRBV7-2; d_gene: NA; abundance: few; CDR3nt: TGTGCCAGCAGCCCACAGGGGGCGCGCGGGGGGGGCCCCAATGAGCAGTTCTTC; CDR3aa: CASSPQGARGGGPNEQFF
j_gene: TRBJ2-5; v_gene: TRBV11-2; d_gene: TRBD1; abundance: NA; CDR3nt: TGTGCCAGTAATGAGGGGGCGGCCCAAGAGACCCAGTACTTC; CDR3aa: CASNEGAAQETQYF
j_gene: TRBJ1-1; v_gene: TRBV4-3; d_gene: TRBD1; abundance: NA; CDR3nt: TGCGCCAGCAGCCCAGGACAGGGAGGCGCTGAAGCTTTCTTT; CDR3aa: CASSPGQGGAEAFF
j_gene: TRBJ2-3; v_gene: TRBV5-5; d_gene: TRBD2; abundance: NA; CDR3nt: TGTGCCAGCAGCTTGATTCCGGTGGGGGCTAGCGGGGTCACAGATACGCAGTATTTT; CDR3aa: CASSLIPVGASGVTDTQYF
j_gene: TRBJ1-2; v_gene: TRBV29-1; d_gene: NA; abundance: NA; CDR3nt: TGCAGCGTTGAATGGGGGGAAGGGTTCAATGGCTACACCTTC; CDR3aa: CSVEWGEGFNGYTF
j_gene: TRBJ1-2; v_gene: TRBV10-3; d_gene: NA; abundance: NA; CDR3nt: TGTGCCATCAGTGATGGTTCCACGGGAGGCTACACCTTC; CDR3aa: CAISDGSTGGYTF
j_gene: TRBJ1-2; v_gene: TRBV6-5; d_gene: NA; abundance: NA; CDR3nt: TGTGCCAGCAGCCTTGACAGAGACTATGGCTACACCTTC; CDR3aa: CASSLDRDYGYTF
j_gene: TRBJ2-3; v_gene: TRBV5-1; d_gene: NA; abundance: NA; CDR3nt: TGCGCCAGCTGGGCGGGGTCGGATACGCAGTATTTT; CDR3aa: CASWAGSDTQYF
j_gene: TRBJ1-1; v_gene: TRBV18; d_gene: NA; abundance: NA; CDR3nt: TGTGCCAGCTCACCACCATCCCGGGGGAGGGCGAACACTGAAGCTTTCTTT; CDR3aa: CASSPPSRGRANTEAFF
j_gene: TRBJ1-5; v_gene: TRBV30; d_gene: NA; abundance: NA; CDR3nt: TGTGCCTGGAGTGAAGGGAGGGCGAGCAATCAGCCCCAGCATTTT; CDR3aa: CAWSEGRASNQPQHF
j_gene: TRBJ2-1; v_gene: TRBV10-3; d_gene: NA; abundance: once; CDR3nt: TGTGCCATCACCGGGAATGAATACAATGAGCAGTTCTTC; CDR3aa: CAITGNEYNEQFF
j_gene: TRBJ2-6; v_gene: TRBV18; d_gene: NA; abundance: NA; CDR3nt: TGTGCCAGCTCACCAGTGGAGACTCCTGGGGCCAACGTCCTGACTTTC; CDR3aa: CASSPVETPGANVLTF
j_gene: TRBJ1-2; v_gene: TRBV29-1; d_gene: TRBD1; abundance: once; CDR3nt: TGCAGCGTTGAAATGGCGCCTACCACCCACAGGGGTGGCTACACCTTC; CDR3aa: CSVEMAPTTHRGGYTF
j_gene: TRBJ1-1; v_gene: TRBV6-2/TRBV6-3; d_gene: NA; abundance: few; CDR3nt: TGTGCCAGCAGTCTAAGACTGGGGAACACTGAAGCTTTCTTT; CDR3aa: CASSLRLGNTEAFF
j_gene: TRBJ1-1; v_gene: TRBV12-3/TRBV12-4; d_gene: NA; abundance: NA; CDR3nt: TGTGCCAGCAGTTCCCCTGGGCAAGTCGTTCACTTT; CDR3aa: CASSSPGQVVHF
j_gene: TRBJ2-2; v_gene: TRBV10-3; d_gene: NA; abundance: NA; CDR3nt: TGTGCCACCACTGACCTACATAGCGGTCTCACCGGGGAGCTGTTTTTT; CDR3aa: CATTDLHSGLTGELFF
j_gene: TRBJ2-7; v_gene: TRBV12-3/TRBV12-4; d_gene: TRBD1; abundance: NA; CDR3nt: TGTGCCAGCAGTGAGGGGGCCGGGAACGAGCAGTACTTC; CDR3aa: CASSEGAGNEQYF
j_gene: TRBJ2-3; v_gene: TRBV5-1; d_gene: NA; abundance: NA; CDR3nt: TGCGCCAGCAGCTTAGGCCTAGCACCAGATACGCAGTATTTT; CDR3aa: CASSLGLAPDTQYF
j_gene: TRBJ1-2; v_gene: TRBV29-1; d_gene: NA; abundance: NA; CDR3nt: TGCAGCGTTGAGACAGGCGGCGCTTTAGATGGCTACACCTTC; CDR3aa: CSVETGGALDGYTF
j_gene: TRBJ1-5; v_gene: TRBV24-1; d_gene: TRBD1; abundance: NA; CDR3nt: TGTGCCACCAGTGATGCCGGGACAGAGAATCAGCCCCAGCATTTT; CDR3aa: CATSDAGTENQPQHF
j_gene: TRBJ2-7; v_gene: TRBV7-2; d_gene: TRBD2; abundance: NA; CDR3nt: TGTGCCAGCAGCGCAAACAACCGGACTAGCGGGGGTGGGGAGCAGTACTTC; CDR3aa: CASSANNRTSGGGEQYF
j_gene: TRBJ1-5; v_gene: TRBV5-8; d_gene: NA; abundance: NA; CDR3nt: TGTGCCAGCAGCTTGGTCGGGAATCAGCCCCAGCATTTT; CDR3aa: CASSLVGNQPQHF
j_gene: TRBJ2-1; v_gene: TRBV5-1; d_gene: TRBD2; abundance: NA; CDR3nt: TGTGCCAGCAGCTTGCAAGGACTAGGAGAAACATCCTACAATGAGCAGTTCTTC; CDR3aa: CASSLQGLGETSYNEQFF
j_gene: TRBJ2-2; v_gene: TRBV6-5; d_gene: NA; abundance: NA; CDR3nt: TGTGCCAGCCAGGCGGGACCGAACACCGGGGAGCTGTTTTTT; CDR3aa: CASQAGPNTGELFF
j_gene: TRBJ2-5; v_gene: TRBV27; d_gene: NA; abundance: NA; CDR3nt: TGTGCCAGCAGTTTGTCGGGAGCGAAGAGGGGCCAGTACTTC; CDR3aa: CASSLSGAKRGQYF
j_gene: TRBJ1-2; v_gene: TRBV19; d_gene: NA; abundance: NA; CDR3nt: TGTGCCAGTACCGGACAGAGCTATGGCTACACCTTC; CDR3aa: CASTGQSYGYTF
j_gene: TRBJ1-1; v_gene: TRBV18; d_gene: NA; abundance: NA; CDR3nt: TGTGCCAGCTCACCCCGGCGGAGGGATACTGAAGCTTTCTTT; CDR3aa: CASSPRRRDTEAFF
j_gene: TRBJ1-6; v_gene: TRBV10-3; d_gene: NA; abundance: NA; CDR3nt: TGTGCCATAAACAGGGAAGGGCAGGAACCCCTCCACTTT; CDR3aa: CAINREGQEPLHF
j_gene: TRBJ2-3; v_gene: TRBV19; d_gene: TRBD1; abundance: once; CDR3nt: TGTGCCAGTAGTACATATCAGGGGGCAGATACGCAGTATTTT; CDR3aa: CASSTYQGADTQYF
j_gene: TRBJ1-5; v_gene: TRBV4-2; d_gene: NA; abundance: NA; CDR3nt: TGTGCCAGCAGCCAAGGATCGGGAGGCGATCAGCCCCAGCATTTT; CDR3aa: CASSQGSGGDQPQHF
j_gene: TRBJ2-1; v_gene: TRBV10-3; d_gene: NA; abundance: NA; CDR3nt: TGTGCCATCTCGGGGGTTGGTGAGCAGTTCTTC; CDR3aa: CAISGVGEQFF
j_gene: TRBJ2-5; v_gene: TRBV11-2; d_gene: NA; abundance: NA; CDR3nt: TGTGCCAGCAGCCGAAATTGGGCGGGGCAGGAGACCCAGTACTTC; CDR3aa: CASSRNWAGQETQYF